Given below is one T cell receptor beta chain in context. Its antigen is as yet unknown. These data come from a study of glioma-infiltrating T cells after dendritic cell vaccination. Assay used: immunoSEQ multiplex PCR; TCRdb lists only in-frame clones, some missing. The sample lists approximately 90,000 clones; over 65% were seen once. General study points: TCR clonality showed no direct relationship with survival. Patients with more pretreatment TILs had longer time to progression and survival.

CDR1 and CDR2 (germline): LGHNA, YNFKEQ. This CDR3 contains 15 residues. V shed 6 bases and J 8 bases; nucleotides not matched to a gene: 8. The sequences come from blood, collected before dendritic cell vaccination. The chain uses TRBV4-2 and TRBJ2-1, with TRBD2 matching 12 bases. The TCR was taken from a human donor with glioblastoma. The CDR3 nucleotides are TGTGCCAGCAGGGCCGGGCTAGCGGGAGGGGATGAGCAGTTCTTC. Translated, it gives CASRAGLAGGDEQFF.